This TCR beta chain stems from a study of T cell responses to AZD1222 COVID-19 vaccine. About the research overall: Second-dose groups at about 4 or about 12 weeks were pooled.

Findings and caveats of the study: A reported finding is that nearly half of spike-specific TCRs target unmutated variant regions. It should be noted that donors were predominantly white British and more often female, and clonal diversity was possibly underestimated.

The germline V gene has CDR1 KGHSH and CDR2 LQKENI. This CDR3 has 16 amino acids. J gave up 8 bases and V 4 bases, and 13 bases lay outside the gene matches. TCRdb keeps only in-frame clones here, not all; method: immunoSEQ multiplex PCR. This table holds approximately 130,000 clones, roughly 93% found once. Points on this clone: Antigen: not known.

V usage is TRBV18 and J usage is TRBJ1-2, with TRBD1 matching over 10 bases. The sample here was peripheral blood, taken on day 0 of AZD1222 vaccination. The TCR originated in an adult in good health. CDR3 in DNA: TGTGCCAGCTCACAAGCATCTGGACAGGGGGGATACGGCTACACCTTC. Translated: CASSQASGQGGYGYTF.